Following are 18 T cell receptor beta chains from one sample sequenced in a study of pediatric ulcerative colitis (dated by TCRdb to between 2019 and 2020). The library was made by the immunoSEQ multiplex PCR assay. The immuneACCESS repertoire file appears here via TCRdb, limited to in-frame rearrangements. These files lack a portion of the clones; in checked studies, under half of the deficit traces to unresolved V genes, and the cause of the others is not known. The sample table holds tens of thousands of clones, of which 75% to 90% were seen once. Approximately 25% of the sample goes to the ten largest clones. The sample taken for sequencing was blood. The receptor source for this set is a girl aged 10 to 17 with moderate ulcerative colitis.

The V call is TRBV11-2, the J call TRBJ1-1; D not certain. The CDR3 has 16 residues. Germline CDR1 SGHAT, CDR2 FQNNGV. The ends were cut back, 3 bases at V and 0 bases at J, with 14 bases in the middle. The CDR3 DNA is TGTGCCAGCAGCTTTCAAGGGTTTTTGGTGAACACTGAAGCTTTCTTT. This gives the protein CASSFQGFLVNTEAFF.

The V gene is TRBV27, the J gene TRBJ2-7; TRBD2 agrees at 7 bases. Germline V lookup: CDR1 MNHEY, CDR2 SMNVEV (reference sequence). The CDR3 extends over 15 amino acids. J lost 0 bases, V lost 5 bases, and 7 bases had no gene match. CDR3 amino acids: CASSRGRTSSYEQYF. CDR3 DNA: TGTGCCAGCAGTCGCGGACGGACTAGCTCCTACGAGCAGTACTTC.

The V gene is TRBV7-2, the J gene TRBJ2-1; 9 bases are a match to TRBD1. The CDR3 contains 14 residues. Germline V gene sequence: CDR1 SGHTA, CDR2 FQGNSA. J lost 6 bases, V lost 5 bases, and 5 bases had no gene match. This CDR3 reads CASSGTGLGNEQFF. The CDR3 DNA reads TGTGCCAGCAGCGGGACAGGGTTAGGCAATGAGCAGTTCTTC.

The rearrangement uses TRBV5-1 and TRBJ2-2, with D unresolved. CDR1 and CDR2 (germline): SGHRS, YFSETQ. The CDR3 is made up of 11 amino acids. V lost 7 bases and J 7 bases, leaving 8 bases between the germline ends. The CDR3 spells CASESSGELFF. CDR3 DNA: TGCGCCAGCGAATCAAGCGGGGAGCTGTTTTTT.

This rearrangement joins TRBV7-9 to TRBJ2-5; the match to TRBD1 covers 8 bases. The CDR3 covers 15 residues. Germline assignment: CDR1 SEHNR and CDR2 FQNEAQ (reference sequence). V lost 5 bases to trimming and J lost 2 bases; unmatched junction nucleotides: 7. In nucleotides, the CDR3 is TGTGCCAGCAGCCCCAGGACAGGGCAACAAGAGACCCAGTACTTC. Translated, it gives CASSPRTGQQETQYF.

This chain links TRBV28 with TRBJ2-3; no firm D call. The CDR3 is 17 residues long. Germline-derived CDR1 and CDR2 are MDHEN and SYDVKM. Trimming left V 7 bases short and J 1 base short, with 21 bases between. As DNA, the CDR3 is TGTGCCAGCATCCACCCGGCGAACGATAAGGGCACAGATACGCAGTATTTT. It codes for CASIHPANDKGTDTQYF.

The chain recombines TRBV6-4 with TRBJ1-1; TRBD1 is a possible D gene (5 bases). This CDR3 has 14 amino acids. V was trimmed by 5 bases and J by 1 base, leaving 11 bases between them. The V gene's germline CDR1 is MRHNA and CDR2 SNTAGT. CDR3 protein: CASSYLQGNTEAFF. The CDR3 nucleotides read TGTGCCAGCAGTTATCTCCAGGGGAACACTGAAGCTTTCTTT.

The CDR3 loop reads CASSLVSPRQGMYQPQHF. The CDR3 DNA reads as TGTGCCAGCAGCTTAGTATCCCCCAGGCAGGGGATGTATCAGCCCCAGCATTTT. The chain has TRBV11-3 and TRBJ1-5; D possibly corresponds to TRBD1 (6 bases). In germline, CDR1 is SGHNT, CDR2 YENEEA. With 1 base removed from V and 5 bases from J, the gap between germline ends came to 21 bases. This CDR3 contains 18 residues.

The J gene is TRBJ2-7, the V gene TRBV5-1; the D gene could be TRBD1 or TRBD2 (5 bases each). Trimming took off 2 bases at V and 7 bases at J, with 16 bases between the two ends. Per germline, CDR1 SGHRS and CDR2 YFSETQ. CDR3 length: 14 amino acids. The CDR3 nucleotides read TGCGCCAGCAGCTTAAGGGACCCTTCCCTAGAGCAGTACTTC. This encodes CASSLRDPSLEQYF.

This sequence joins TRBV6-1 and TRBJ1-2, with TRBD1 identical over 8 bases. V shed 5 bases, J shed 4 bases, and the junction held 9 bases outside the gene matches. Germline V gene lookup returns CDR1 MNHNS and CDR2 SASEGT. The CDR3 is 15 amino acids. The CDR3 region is CASSNSGQASYGYTF. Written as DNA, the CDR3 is TGTGCCAGCAGTAATTCGGGACAGGCGAGCTATGGCTACACCTTC.

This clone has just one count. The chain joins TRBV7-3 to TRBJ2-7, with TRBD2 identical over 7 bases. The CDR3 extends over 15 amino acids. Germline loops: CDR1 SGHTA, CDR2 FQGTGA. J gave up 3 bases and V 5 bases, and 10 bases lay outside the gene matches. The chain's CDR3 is CASSPRGGAVYEQYF. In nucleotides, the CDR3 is TGTGCCAGCAGCCCCCGGGGAGGGGCCGTCTACGAGCAGTACTTC.

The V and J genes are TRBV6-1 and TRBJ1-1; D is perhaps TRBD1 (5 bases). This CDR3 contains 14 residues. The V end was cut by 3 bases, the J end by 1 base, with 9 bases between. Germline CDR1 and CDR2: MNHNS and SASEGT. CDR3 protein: CASSEGPSNTEAFF. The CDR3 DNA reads TGTGCCAGCAGTGAGGGGCCCTCGAACACTGAAGCTTTCTTT.

The CDR3 is CSVESPAGTEYNEQFF. CDR3 bases: TGCAGCGTTGAATCCCCCGCCGGGACAGAGTACAATGAGCAGTTCTTC. This chain joins TRBV29-1 and TRBJ2-1; 7 bases are a match to TRBD1. V was clipped by 2 bases and J by 4 bases; unmatched bases: 11. The V gene's germline CDR1 is SQVTM and CDR2 ANQGSEA. The CDR3 length is 16 residues.

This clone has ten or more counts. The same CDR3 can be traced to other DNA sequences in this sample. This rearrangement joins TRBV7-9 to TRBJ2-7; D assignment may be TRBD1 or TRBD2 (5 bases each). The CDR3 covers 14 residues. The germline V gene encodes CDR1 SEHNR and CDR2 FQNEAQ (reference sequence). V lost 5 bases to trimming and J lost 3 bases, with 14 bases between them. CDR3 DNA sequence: TGTGCCAGCAGCCACCGGGACCGAAACTACGAGCAGTACTTC. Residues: CASSHRDRNYEQYF.

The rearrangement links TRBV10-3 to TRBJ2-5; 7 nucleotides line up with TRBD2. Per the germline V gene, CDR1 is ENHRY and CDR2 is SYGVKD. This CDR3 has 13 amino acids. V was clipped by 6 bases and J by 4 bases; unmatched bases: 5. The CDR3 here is CAIRGTIGETQYF. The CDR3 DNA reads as TGTGCCATCAGGGGGACTATCGGAGAGACCCAGTACTTC.

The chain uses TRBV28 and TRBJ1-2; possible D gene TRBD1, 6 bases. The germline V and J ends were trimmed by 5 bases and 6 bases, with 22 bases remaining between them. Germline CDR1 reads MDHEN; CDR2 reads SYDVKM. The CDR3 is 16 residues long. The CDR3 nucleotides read TGTGCCAGCAGTCCCGCCTCAATCAGGGGTCGGGATGGCTACACCTTC. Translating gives CASSPASIRGRDGYTF.

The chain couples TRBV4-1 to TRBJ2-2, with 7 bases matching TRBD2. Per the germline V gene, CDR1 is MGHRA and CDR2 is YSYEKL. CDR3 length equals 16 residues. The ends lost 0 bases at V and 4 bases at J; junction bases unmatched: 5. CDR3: CASSQEGRGGTGELFF. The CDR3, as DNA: TGCGCCAGCAGCCAAGAAGGGAGGGGAGGCACCGGGGAGCTGTTTTTT.

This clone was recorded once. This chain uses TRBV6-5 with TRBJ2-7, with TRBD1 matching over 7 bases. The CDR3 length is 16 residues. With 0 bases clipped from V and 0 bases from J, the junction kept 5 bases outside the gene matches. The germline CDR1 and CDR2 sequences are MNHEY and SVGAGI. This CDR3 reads CASSYSWTGSSYEQYF. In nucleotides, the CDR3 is TGTGCCAGCAGTTACTCGTGGACAGGTAGCTCCTACGAGCAGTACTTC.